The rows below give T cell receptor beta chains drawn from one sample of a study of molecular identifiers for immune sequencing clone quantification. TCRdb analysed the PCR reads with MiXCR anew, one entry per CDR3 protein. The sample has more than 450,000 distinct CDR3 sequences, around 23% seen once. The sample consisted of naive CD8+ T cells from blood, with Jurkat cell RNA spiked in. Receptors originate from a human donor in good health. Some libraries in this study had Jurkat cell RNA spiked in. Both conserved end residues are part of each CDR3. Each record gives: D gene, V gene, J gene, CDR3 protein. D genes are given only for firm matches.

>-|TRBV21-1|TRBJ2-5
CASSKASLAGGETQYF
>-|TRBV14|TRBJ2-7
CASSVKRGRVEQYF
>-|TRBV13|TRBJ2-1
CASSLSGLQNEQFF
>TRBD2|TRBV5-1|TRBJ2-5
CASSAGGGDQETQYF
>-|TRBV4-1|TRBJ1-5
CASSQDRHGSNQPQHF
>-|TRBV19|TRBJ1-1
CASSPGAPVEAFF
>-|TRBV28|TRBJ1-4
CASSLIHNEKLFF
>-|TRBV4-3|TRBJ1-4
CASSQDWVSERPNEKLFF
>-|TRBV4-1|TRBJ2-3
CASSQDKVSGHSTDTQYF
>TRBD1|TRBV14|TRBJ2-3
CASSHSGTVMSTDTQYF
>-|TRBV7-9|TRBJ2-7
CASSSTVYEQYF
>TRBD1|TRBV4-2|TRBJ2-2
CASSQVGQGGTGELFF
>-|TRBV20-1|TRBJ2-3
CSARQPDFTDTQYF
>TRBD1|TRBV19|TRBJ1-5
CASSISGRGYQPQHF
>-|TRBV28|TRBJ2-7
CASTPAPGFYEQYF
>TRBD1|TRBV5-5|TRBJ2-1
CASSLVYGTGVSQEQFF
>-|TRBV12-3/TRBV12-4|TRBJ1-2
CASRAGTPSYGYTF
>TRBD1|TRBV4-3|TRBJ1-2
CASSQDSSTGDNYGYTF
>-|TRBV5-5|TRBJ1-1
CASSGAETPSTEAFF
>-|TRBV24-1|TRBJ2-5
CATSDPLAPLETQYF
>-|TRBV21-1|TRBJ1-4
CASRNTVNEKLFF
>TRBD1|TRBV29-1|TRBJ2-5
CSEDPGQGGFDQETQYF
>TRBD2|TRBV28|TRBJ2-7
CASSPLGGRAYEQYF
>TRBD2|TRBV2|TRBJ2-3
CASRASGSSTDTQYF
>TRBD1|TRBV7-9|TRBJ2-6
CASASSHLTGQPSGANVLTF
>-|TRBV11-2|-
CASSQLILAGLTDTQHF
>-|TRBV7-9|TRBJ1-5
CASSSDIISGQPPHF
>TRBD2|TRBV28|TRBJ2-7
CASRGLAGGYEQYF
>TRBD1|TRBV29-1|TRBJ1-1
CSVEGQGVNTEAFF
>TRBD1|TRBV7-2|TRBJ2-1
CASSLEENRGWFYNEQFF
>-|TRBV19|TRBJ1-1
CVSSIEGRTEAFF
>TRBD1|TRBV19|TRBJ1-1
CASSILQGAAEAFF
>-|TRBV5-4|TRBJ1-1
CASSDEVASSEAFF
>-|TRBV3-1|TRBJ1-1
CASSQERVLVNTEAFF
>-|TRBV7-9|TRBJ2-2
CASSHDRTNTGELCF
>-|TRBV19|TRBJ1-1
CASTVSIATEAFF
>-|TRBV20-1|TRBJ1-2
CSARDADGYGYTF
>-|TRBV12-3/TRBV12-4|TRBJ2-1
CASSLLLTYNGQFF
>-|TRBV6-5|TRBJ2-5
CASSPSHPDLYTSETQYF
>-|TRBV7-6|TRBJ2-2
CASSLEPGELFF
>TRBD2|TRBV4-2|TRBJ2-3
CASSQDTGGATDTQYF
>-|TRBV6-6|TRBJ2-1
CASSYVPVGLAWGNEQFF
>-|TRBV13|TRBJ1-1
CASSSHAGTEAFF
>TRBD1|TRBV4-1|TRBJ2-3
CASRQQGNTDMQYF
>-|TRBV2|TRBJ1-2
CASSEGPYGNNYGYTF
>TRBD2|TRBV6-2/TRBV6-3|TRBJ2-7
CASSYSTGGEQYF
>-|TRBV4-3|TRBJ1-1
CASSQDNRNTEAFF
>-|TRBV3-1|TRBJ2-7
CASSQDAASVSYEQYF
>-|TRBV7-8|TRBJ2-3
CAPSAWRGRARRGVVTQYF
>-|TRBV28|TRBJ2-3
CASSLVSGVTDTQYF
>TRBD1|TRBV6-6|TRBJ1-5
CASSYSIGMTGSNQPQHF
>TRBD2|TRBV12-3/TRBV12-4|TRBJ2-5
CASSFLGGGETQYF
>-|TRBV4-1|TRBJ1-5
CASSQFMTVSTQPQHF
>TRBD1|TRBV20-1|TRBJ1-1
CSARGQGFTEAFF
>TRBD2|TRBV23-1|TRBJ2-5
CASSRGSSGIQETQYF
>TRBD2|TRBV20-1|TRBJ2-3
CSARDVKRELTDTQYF
>-|TRBV4-2|TRBJ1-5
CASSQDEGLNQPQHF
>-|TRBV18|TRBJ1-5
CASSPPTGGPQHF
>-|TRBV7-9|TRBJ2-1
CASSSTGTSEQFF